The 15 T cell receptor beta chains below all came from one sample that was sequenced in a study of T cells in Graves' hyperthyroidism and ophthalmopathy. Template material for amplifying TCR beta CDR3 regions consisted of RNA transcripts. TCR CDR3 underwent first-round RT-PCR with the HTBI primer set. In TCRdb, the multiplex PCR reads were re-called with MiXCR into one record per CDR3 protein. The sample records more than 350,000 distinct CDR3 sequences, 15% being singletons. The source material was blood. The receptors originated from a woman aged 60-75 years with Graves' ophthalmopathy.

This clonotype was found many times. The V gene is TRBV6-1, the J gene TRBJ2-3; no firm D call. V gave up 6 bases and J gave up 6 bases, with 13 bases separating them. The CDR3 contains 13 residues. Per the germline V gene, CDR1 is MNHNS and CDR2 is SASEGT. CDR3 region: CASSFRTEDTQYF. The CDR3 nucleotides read TGTGCCAGCAGCTTCCGGACGGAGGATACGCAGTATTTT.

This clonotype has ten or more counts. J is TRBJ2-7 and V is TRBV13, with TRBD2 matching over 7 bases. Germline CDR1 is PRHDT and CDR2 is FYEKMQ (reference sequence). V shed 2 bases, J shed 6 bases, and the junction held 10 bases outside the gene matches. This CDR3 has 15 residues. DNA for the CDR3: TGTGCCAGCAGCTTAAGCGGGATAAGGTCGCGCGAGCAGTACTTC. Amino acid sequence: CASSLSGIRSREQYF.

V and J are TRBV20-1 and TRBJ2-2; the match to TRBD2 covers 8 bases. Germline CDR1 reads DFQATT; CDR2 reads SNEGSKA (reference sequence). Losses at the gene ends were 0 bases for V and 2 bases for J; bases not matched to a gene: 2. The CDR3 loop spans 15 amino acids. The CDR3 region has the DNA TGCAGTGCTAGAGATGCGGGAGGAAACACCGGGGAGCTGTTTTTT. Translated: CSARDAGGNTGELFF.

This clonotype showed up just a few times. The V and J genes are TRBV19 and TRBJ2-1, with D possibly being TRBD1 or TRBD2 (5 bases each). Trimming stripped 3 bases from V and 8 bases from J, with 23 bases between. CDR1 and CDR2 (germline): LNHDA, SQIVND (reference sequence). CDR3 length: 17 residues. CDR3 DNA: TGTGCCAGTAGTATCAAAGGGACGGTATACCACCTCGATGAGCAGTTCTTC. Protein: CASSIKGTVYHLDEQFF.

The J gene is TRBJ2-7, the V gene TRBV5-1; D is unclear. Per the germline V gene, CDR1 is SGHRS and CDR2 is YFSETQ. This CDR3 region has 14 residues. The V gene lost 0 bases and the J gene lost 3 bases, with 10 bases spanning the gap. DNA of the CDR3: TGCGCCAGCAGCTTGGGGACCTTAGTCTACGAGCAGTACTTC. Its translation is CASSLGTLVYEQYF.

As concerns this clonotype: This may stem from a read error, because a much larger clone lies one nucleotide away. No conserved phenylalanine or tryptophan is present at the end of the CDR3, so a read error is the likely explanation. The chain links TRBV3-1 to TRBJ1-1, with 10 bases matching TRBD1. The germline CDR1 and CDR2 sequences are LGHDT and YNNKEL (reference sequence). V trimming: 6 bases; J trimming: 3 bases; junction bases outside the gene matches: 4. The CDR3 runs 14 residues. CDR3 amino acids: CASSDRGRDTEAFV. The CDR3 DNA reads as TGTGCCAGCAGTGACAGGGGGCGGGACACTGAAGCTTTCGTT.

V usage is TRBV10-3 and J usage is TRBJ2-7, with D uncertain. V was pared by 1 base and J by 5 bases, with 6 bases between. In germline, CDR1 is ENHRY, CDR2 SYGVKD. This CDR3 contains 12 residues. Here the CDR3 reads CAISEFGNEQYF. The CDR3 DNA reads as TGTGCCATCAGTGAGTTTGGTAACGAGCAGTACTTC.

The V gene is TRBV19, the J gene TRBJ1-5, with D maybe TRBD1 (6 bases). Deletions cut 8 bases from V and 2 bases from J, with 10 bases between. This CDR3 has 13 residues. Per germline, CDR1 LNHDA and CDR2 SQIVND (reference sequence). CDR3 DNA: TGTGCCAGTGGGACAACAGGCAATCAGCCCCAGCATTTT. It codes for CASGTTGNQPQHF.

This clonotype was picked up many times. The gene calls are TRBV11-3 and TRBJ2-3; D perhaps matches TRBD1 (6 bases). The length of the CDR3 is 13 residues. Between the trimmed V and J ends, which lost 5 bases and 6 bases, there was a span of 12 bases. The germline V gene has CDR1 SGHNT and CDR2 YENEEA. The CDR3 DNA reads TGTGCCAGCAGCCCCAGGGGCGTGGATACGCAGTATTTT. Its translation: CASSPRGVDTQYF.

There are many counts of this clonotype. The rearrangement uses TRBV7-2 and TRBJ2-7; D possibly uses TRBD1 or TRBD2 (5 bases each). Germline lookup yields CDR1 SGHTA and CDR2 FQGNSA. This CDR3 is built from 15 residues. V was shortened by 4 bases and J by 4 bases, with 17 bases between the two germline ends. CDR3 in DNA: TGTGCCAGCAGCTCTCAGCAGGGACCTCTTTACGAGCAGTACTTC. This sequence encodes CASSSQQGPLYEQYF.

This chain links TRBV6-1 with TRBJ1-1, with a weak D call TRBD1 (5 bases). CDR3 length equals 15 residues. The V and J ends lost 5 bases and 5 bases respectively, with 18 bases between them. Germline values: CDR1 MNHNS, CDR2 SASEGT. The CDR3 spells CASSRDPGGLTEAFF. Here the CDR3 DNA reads TGTGCCAGCAGTAGGGACCCCGGAGGGTTGACTGAAGCTTTCTTT.

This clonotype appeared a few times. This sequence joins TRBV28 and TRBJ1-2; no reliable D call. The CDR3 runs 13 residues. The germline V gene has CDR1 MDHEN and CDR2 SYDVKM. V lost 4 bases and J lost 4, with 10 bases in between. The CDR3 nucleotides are TGTGCCAGCAGTTCGCCCCGGACCTATGGCTACACCTTC. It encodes CASSSPRTYGYTF.

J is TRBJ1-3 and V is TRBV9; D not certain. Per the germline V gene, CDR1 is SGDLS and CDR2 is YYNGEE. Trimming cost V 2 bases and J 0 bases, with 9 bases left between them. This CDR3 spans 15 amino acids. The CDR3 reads CASSVGGSSGNTIYF. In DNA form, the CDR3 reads TGTGCCAGCAGCGTTGGTGGGAGCTCTGGAAACACCATATATTTT. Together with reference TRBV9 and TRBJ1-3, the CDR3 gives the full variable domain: DSGVTQTPKHLITATGQRVTLRCSPRSGDLSVYWYQQSLDQGLQFLIQYYNGEERAKGNILERFSAQQFPDLHSELNLSSLELGDSALYFCASSVGGSSGNTIYFGEGSWLTVV.

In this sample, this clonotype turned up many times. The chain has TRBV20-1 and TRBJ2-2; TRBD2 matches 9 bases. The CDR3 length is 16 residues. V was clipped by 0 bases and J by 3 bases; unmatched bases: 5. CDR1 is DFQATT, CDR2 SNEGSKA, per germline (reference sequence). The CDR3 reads CSARDRGGRDTGELFF. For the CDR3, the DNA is TGCAGTGCTAGAGATCGGGGCGGGAGGGACACCGGGGAGCTGTTTTTT.

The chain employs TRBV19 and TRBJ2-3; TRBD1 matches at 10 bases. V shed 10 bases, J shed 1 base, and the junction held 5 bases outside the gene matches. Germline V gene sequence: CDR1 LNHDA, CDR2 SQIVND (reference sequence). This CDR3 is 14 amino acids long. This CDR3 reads CATWDRGRTDTQYF. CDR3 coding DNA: TGTGCCACTTGGGACAGGGGACGCACAGATACGCAGTATTTT. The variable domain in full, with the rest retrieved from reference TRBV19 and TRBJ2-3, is DGGITQSPKYLFRKEGQNVTLSCEQNLNHDAMYWYRQDPGQGLRLIYYSQIVNDFQKGDIAEGYSVSREKKESFPLTVTSAQKNPTAFYLCATWDRGRTDTQYFGPGTRLTVL.